Included here is one T cell receptor (beta chain) sequence, with context. Sequencing used immunoSEQ multiplex PCR; TCRdb keeps in-frame clones, though not all of them. The repertoire holds approximately 100,000 clones, 70% to 80% seen once, with 6.2% in the top ten. The data derive from a study of blood T cell repertoires in COVID-19. This CDR3 region has 14 residues. Germline assignment: CDR1 SGHTA and CDR2 FQGTGA. Trimming at V came to 1 base and at J to 5 bases, leaving 4 bases not matched to a gene. Seattle patient enrollment occurred during active infection, with longitudinal follow-up thereafter.

The specimen sequenced was peripheral blood. The chain is built from TRBV7-3 and TRBJ1-1; 7 bases line up with TRBD1. This clonotype was sampled from a man at least 80 years old with COVID-19, enrolled during active disease. CDR3 amino acids: CASSLNDRDTEAFF. CDR3 coding DNA: TGTGCCAGCAGCTTAAACGACAGGGATACTGAAGCTTTCTTT.